This T cell receptor (beta chain) was sequenced for a study of shared clonotypes between healthy human individuals (dated by TCRdb to the early 2020s). Background on the whole study: Two women and a few men aged 18 to 49 years were included in the cohort. Per donor, three plates each were used for CD4 naive and CD4 memory, two for CD8 naive, and one for CD8 memory. Blood TCR repertoires of five healthy adults were deeply sequenced to estimate repertoire size and the extent of clonotype sharing between individuals. Different laboratories and diverse techniques were used to prepare libraries and sequence TCR repertoires, to increase sequencing depth and limit assay-specific biases. Leukapheresis yielded between about 0.9 and 9 billion PBMCs per donor.

Using the deep immunoSEQ assay, TCR CDR3 regions were amplified from genomic DNA by multiplex PCR. Genomic DNA extracted from each cell subset was distributed evenly over all wells of several immunoSEQ 96-well plates, and each plate served as one replicate. For sorted subsets, roughly 200 ng of genomic DNA, equivalent to 25,000 to 30,000 T cell genomes, went into each replicate PCR. Purified libraries were measured with a Qubit 3.0 fluorometer, size-checked on a Bioanalyzer 2100, and measured again with the KAPA Library Quantification kit. Every immunoSEQ 96-well plate was sequenced on a separate single-read 150-cycle Illumina NextSeq 550 flow cell. As for how the authors treated the data: Because the immunoSEQ output held only junctional sequences and lacked quality scores, the filtering could not match the filtering applied to full-length reads. To assign V/J genes and CDR3, sequences were annotated against IMGT germline references using PyIR, a Python wrapper for IgBLAST v1.9. Any read was removed if the V/J assignment was weak (E-value above 1e-6), the CDR3 was missing, or the read contained stop codons, out-of-frame junctions, or ambiguous translated residues. A V3J clonotype was defined by an identical inferred V gene, J gene, and CDR3 amino acid sequence. The percentage overlap between two repertoires was calculated by dividing the number of shared unique clonotypes by the size of the smaller repertoire. Richness of each repertoire was evaluated using RTK rarefaction, the Chao1 estimator, and Recon v2.1 estimates of unobserved clonotypes. Generation probabilities were computed with OLGA for all TCRbeta clonotypes obtained by the gDNA method from a handful of donors. Here the immuneACCESS table is served through TCRdb, limited to in-frame sequences with V and J called. Missing clones are a known gap in these copies; in checked studies unresolved V genes cover under half, and the rest lacks a known reason. Clone size and V and J calls were adopted from that table, with D and trimming inferred from the DNA. Across this sample there are 450,000 to 700,000 clones, with around 95% seen only once. The ten largest clonotypes hold 0.11% of the sample.

CD8 naive samples were obtained by positive selection for CCR7 among CD45RO-negative cells, yielding a CD45RA+CCR7+ population from which TemRA cells were excluded. The donors were healthy, HIV-negative adults with no recently reported acute infections or vaccinations. Every donor was a Caucasian adult residing in Nashville, Tennessee, USA. After blood collection by leukapheresis, PBMCs were isolated using Ficoll-Histopaque density gradient centrifugation and then cryopreserved in the vapor phase of liquid nitrogen. Purity and quantity of every magnetically sorted T cell population were checked by analytical flow cytometry. Each sorted fraction had its genomic DNA isolated and then quantified by UV absorbance on a Nanodrop 2000c. Points the paper makes about the study in general: Naive subsets generally had larger estimated clonotype richness than memory subsets did. Incomplete sequencing was indicated by rarefaction of sorted-subset datasets, despite the large sequencing depth. About 5% of naive CD4, 3% to 3.5% of naive CD8, about 2.1% of memory CD4, and 0.35% to 0.5% of memory CD8 clonotypes were shared across several donors. Based on pairwise subsampling, the degree of clonotype sharing among donors was expected to be affected by sequencing depth. Because the study included only a small number of donors, the genetic and exposure-history diversity represented was limited. Higher generation probabilities were observed for clonotypes shared by all four sorted-subset donors than for non-shared clonotypes. Only blood was sampled, and tissue TCR repertoires likely differ from those in blood.

CDR1 MDHEN and CDR2 SYDVKM are derived from the germline V gene. V is pared back by 3 bases and J by 2 bases, with 14 bases lying between the germline termini. There are 15 amino acids in the CDR3, from cysteine to phenylalanine inclusive. The DNA shown is the 45-base CDR3, in frame from base 1. This clone showed up just once. The antigen it binds to is not known. Base quality data are lacking; no much larger clone is found one base away. Different DNA sequences within this sample yield the same CDR3. Rearrangement joined TRBV28 to TRBJ2-7; a weak D assignment points to TRBD1 (7 bases agree). Sequences were obtained from naive CD8+ T cells sorted from blood. Read against the paper, the sample's cell subset or site label means: CD45RA+CCR7+. The receptor was derived from a woman in her twenties or thirties in good health. The CDR3 region: CASSFPPGGTYEQYF. The nucleotides are TGTGCCAGCAGTTTCCCCCCAGGGGGGACCTACGAGCAGTACTTC.